This T cell receptor beta chain was identified during a study of T cells in Graves' hyperthyroidism and ophthalmopathy. In germline, CDR1 is SQVTM, CDR2 ANQGSEA. This CDR3 comprises 14 residues. V was trimmed by 6 bases and J by 0 bases, leaving 13 bases between them. Findings and caveats of the study: Ophthalmopathy was distinguished from stable hyperthyroidism by 13 V-J signatures.

Amplified regions were TCR beta CDR3 sequences from RNA transcripts. Primed by the HTBI set, a first-round RT-PCR was run on the TCR CDR3. TCRdb re-analysed the multiplex PCR reads in MiXCR, keeping a single row per CDR3 protein. The sample has around 580,000 distinct CDR3 sequences; roughly a sixth are singletons. This clonotype turned up a few times. The antigen remains unidentified. Graves' hyperthyroidism without ophthalmopathy progression within 18 months was termed stable. The sequenced material came from blood. The receptor's source is a woman under 30 with Graves' hyperthyroidism. The rearrangement joins TRBV29-1 to TRBJ2-3; tentative D call: TRBD2 (6 bases). The CDR3 sequence: CSVSSSVSTDTQYF. The CDR3 nucleotides are TGCAGCGTGTCGTCTAGCGTTAGCACAGATACGCAGTATTTT.